The 13 T cell receptor beta chains listed next were all sequenced from one sample in a study of Graves' ophthalmopathy and Graves' hyperthyroidism. CDR3 regions of TCR beta were amplified from RNA transcripts. The first round was an RT-PCR with HTBI primers, and the second round was a multiplex PCR. In TCRdb, the multiplex PCR reads were re-called with MiXCR into one record per CDR3 protein. The table includes roughly 1.1 million distinct CDR3 sequences, about two fifths detected once. Specimen: peripheral blood or thyroid tissue (not recorded which). The receptors shown here come from an adult man with Graves' hyperthyroidism.

This clonotype was recorded once. A junction boundary mismatches the germline segment, possibly from a read error. Written as DNA, the CDR3 is TGCGCCAGCAGCCATAGAAGTGGGCAAGCCGGGGGTGGCTACACCTTC. Amino acids: CASSHRSGQAGGGYTF. This chain links TRBV7-9 with TRBJ1-2, with a tentative D call TRBD1 (5 bases). The CDR3 runs 16 residues. From germline, CDR1 is SEHNR and CDR2 FQNEAQ (reference sequence).

For this clonotype: With a much larger clone just one base away, this may be a read error. V gene TRBV5-5 combines with J gene TRBJ1-1, with D perhaps matching TRBD1 (5 bases). The CDR3 runs 15 residues. CDR1 SGHKS and CDR2 YYEKEE come from the germline V gene (reference sequence). The CDR3 nucleotides are TGTGCCGGCAGCCCTAATATGCAGGGTAGCACTGAAGCTTTCTTT. This translates into CAGSPNMQGSTEAFF.

This clonotype showed up just a few times. This chain connects TRBV9 to TRBJ2-2, with 9 nucleotides matching TRBD1. Germline CDR1 reads SGDLS; CDR2 reads YYNGEE. V dropped 0 bases and J dropped 4; count of bases not matched to a gene: 1. The CDR3 has 15 residues. CDR3 region: CASSVETGGTGELFF. Here the CDR3 DNA reads TGTGCCAGCAGCGTAGAGACAGGGGGCACCGGGGAGCTGTTTTTT. The full variable domain, its missing parts supplied by reference TRBV9 and TRBJ2-2, is DSGVTQTPKHLITATGQRVTLRCSPRSGDLSVYWYQQSLDQGLQFLIQYYNGEERAKGNILERFSAQQFPDLHSELNLSSLELGDSALYFCASSVETGGTGELFFGEGSRLTVL.

CDR3 region: CASSQPRETQYF. The CDR3 region has the DNA TGTGCCAGCAGCCAGCCACGAGAGACCCAGTACTTC. The chain couples TRBV14 to TRBJ2-5; D unclear. CDR1 is SGHDN, CDR2 FVKESK, per germline. V lost 3 bases and J 4 bases, leaving 6 bases between the germline ends. This CDR3 region has 12 residues.

As for this clonotype: Lacking the conserved final phenylalanine or tryptophan, this CDR3 likely reflects a read error. The DNA is left out, because the CDR3 cannot be placed on it with certainty; the CDR3 is given as TCRdb lists it. The rearrangement uses TRBV7-8 and TRBJ2-7; the listed D gene, TRBD1, was not tested against the DNA. Germline V gene lookup returns CDR1 SGHVS and CDR2 FQNEAQ. The CDR3 is made up of 12 amino acids, end residues included. CDR3 sequence: CASSYPKDRGMI.

Only a few counts were recorded for this clonotype. One end of the junction is discordant with germline, which a read error may explain. This chain joins TRBV25-1 and TRBJ2-7; D is uncertain. Germline V gene sequence: CDR1 MGHDK, CDR2 SYGVNS. The CDR3 totals 12 residues. In nucleotides, the CDR3 is TGTACCAGCAATCTCGGTTACTACGAGCAGTACTTC. Translated: CTSNLGYYEQYF.

V usage is TRBV20-1 and J usage is TRBJ1-1; TRBD1 matches 7 bases. The CDR3 is 15 residues long. J gave up 0 bases and V 5 bases, and 9 bases lay outside the gene matches. The germline gives CDR1 DFQATT, CDR2 SNEGSKA (reference sequence). DNA of the CDR3: TGCAGTGCTCTATCACAGGGGCCCTTGAACACTGAAGCTTTCTTT. This gives the protein CSALSQGPLNTEAFF.

The rearrangement uses TRBV29-1 and TRBJ1-2; tentatively, D is TRBD1 (6 bases). The germline CDR1 and CDR2 sequences are SQVTM and ANQGSEA. This CDR3 has 14 amino acids. Trimming left V 6 bases short and J 4 bases short, with 18 bases between. CDR3 amino acids: CSVAEPQGLYGYTF. The CDR3 bases are TGCAGCGTAGCAGAGCCACAGGGTCTCTATGGCTACACCTTC.

This clonotype was counted a single time. The V gene is TRBV10-3, the J gene TRBJ1-2; D is ambiguous. Germline V gene lookup returns CDR1 ENHRY and CDR2 SYGVKD. V was trimmed by 0 bases and J by 13 bases, leaving 15 bases between them. The CDR3 spans 13 residues. In DNA, the CDR3 is TGTGCCATCAGTGAGTCGATAGGTACGGTGGCCACCTTC. Translation gives CAISESIGTVATF.

This sequence joins TRBV7-6 and TRBJ2-3; D is ambiguous. The CDR3 runs to 17 residues. Germline values: CDR1 SGHVS, CDR2 FNYEAQ. V dropped 5 bases and J dropped 2 bases, with 20 bases sitting between them. The CDR3 coding sequence is TGTGCCAGCAGCCCCCAAGGGCTGGGCCTACACACAGATACGCAGTATTTT. Translated, it gives CASSPQGLGLHTDTQYF. Together with reference TRBV7-6 and TRBJ2-3, the CDR3 gives the full variable domain: GAGVSQSPRYKVTKRGQDVALRCDPISGHVSLYWYRQALGQGPEFLTYFNYEAQQDKSGLPNDRFSAERPEGSISTLTIQRTEQRDSAMYRCASSPQGLGLHTDTQYFGPGTRLTVL.

At least ten counts were recorded for this clonotype. This chain uses TRBV9 with TRBJ2-5; D gene uncertain. V was shortened by 0 bases and J by 1 base, with 7 bases between the two germline ends. This CDR3 comprises 14 residues. Germline lookup yields CDR1 SGDLS and CDR2 YYNGEE. This CDR3 reads CASSVAGSQETQYF. The CDR3 bases are TGTGCCAGCAGCGTAGCAGGATCCCAAGAGACCCAGTACTTC.

The rearrangement uses TRBV12-3 or TRBV12-4 and TRBJ2-7, with D possibly TRBD1 on 5 matching bases. V was cut by 6 bases and J by 6 bases, with 6 bases left in between. CDR3 length equals 10 residues. The CDR3 coding sequence is TGTGCCAGCAGAGGGGTCGAGCAGTACTTC. As protein: CASRGVEQYF.

This clonotype has at least ten counts. The chain has TRBV19 and TRBJ2-2, with 7 bases lining up with TRBD1. The CDR3 covers 17 residues. V lost 4 bases to trimming and J lost 1 base; unmatched junction nucleotides: 9. CDR1 and CDR2 (germline): LNHDA, SQIVND (reference sequence). The DNA for the CDR3 is TGTGCCAGTAGTAGTCCGACAGGGAACTTGAACACCGGGGAGCTGTTTTTT. This codes for CASSSPTGNLNTGELFF.